The present TCR beta chain was sequenced within a study of T cell responses to AZD1222 COVID-19 vaccine. The study's findings and limits: Among vaccine-associated CD4 TCRs, coverage spanned spike, with dominance at 160-218 and 743-854.

The CDR3 runs to 14 residues. The V end was cut by 3 bases, the J end by 2 bases, with 9 bases between. From germline, CDR1 is SGHRS and CDR2 YFSETQ. Concerning this clone itself: The antigen is not known.

Assay: immunoSEQ multiplex PCR; the TCRdb copy retains only in-frame clones and omits some. The sample consists of fewer than 100,000 clones, roughly 90% of them appearing once. Sequencing used peripheral blood, obtained 28 days after the second AZD1222 dose. The TCR comes from an adult who received the AZD1222 COVID-19 vaccine. The chain employs TRBV5-1 and TRBJ2-1; the D gene is possibly TRBD2 (6 bases). CDR3 region: CASSSGLAYNEQFF. The CDR3 nucleotides are TGCGCCAGCAGCTCGGGACTGGCCTACAATGAGCAGTTCTTC.